The present entry profiles one T cell receptor (beta chain) with its context. Its antigen is still unknown. Nothing much larger sits one base from this clone, and base qualities are not available. This specimen comes from a study of blood T cell repertoires in COVID-19 (TCRdb year 2020). As for the study more broadly: Collaborator samples came from the United States, Italy and Spain and covered acute and convalescent phases of COVID-19. The material from the prospective study consisted of cDNA or gDNA derived from T cells, B-cell-depleted T cells, or PBMCs. Deeply sampled blood TCRbeta repertoires from subjects exposed to, actively infected with, or recovered from COVID-19 were included in the dataset. A freely available public database, intended as a resource for researchers studying the immune response to SARS-CoV-2, is where the repertoires were released. The samples were drawn from two sources: the first 160 participants of the ongoing ImmuneRACE study, and fewer than 1,500 subjects contributed by 6 global collaborators. The sample metadata nearly always contained a de-identified subject ID, COVID-19 status, age in years and sex. Where available, HLA class I and class II types were obtained from metadata supplied by the sample provider rather than from assay-based typing. Overall study results and their limits: Clinical and demographic metadata were provided uncurated, with the amount varying by source and participant.

TCRbeta CDR3 regions were amplified from genomic DNA by means of the immunoSEQ Assay, a bias-controlled multiplex PCR. The published analysis was carried out like this. The number of nucleated cells in each sample was estimated by amplification of reference gene primers within the assay. To quantify the absolute abundance of each unique TCRbeta CDR3 rearrangement, sequence reads were collapsed and filtered. For each sample, productive Simpson clonality was calculated as the square root of Simpson's diversity index across productive rearrangements. Sourced from immuneACCESS, this table was stored by TCRdb with only in-frame sequences that have V and J called. A share of the clones is absent; for the studies checked, an unresolved V gene accounts for under half, and the remainder has no known explanation. V and J calls and clone size come straight from that table; D and trimming were deduced from the DNA. The sample data list about 220,000 clones, and over 75% of these were observed just once. Around 13% of the sample comes from the top ten.

Collaborating institutions collected whole blood in K2EDTA tubes following their own protocols. For TCRbeta analysis, collaborators shipped samples in one of three forms: frozen whole blood, isolated PBMCs, or DNA extracted from either of those sample types. The receptor comes from a human donor in a cohort sampled during active COVID-19. Source material: peripheral blood.

The CDR3 sequence is CASGRYEQYF. The nucleotide sequence reads TGTGCCAGCGGGAGGTACGAGCAGTACTTC. The sequence is built from TRBV6-5 and TRBJ2-7; tentative D gene TRBD2, with 6 bases matching. Trimming at the junction amounts to 8 bases on V and 4 bases on J, and the germline ends lie 6 bases apart. CDR1 is given as MNHEY and CDR2 as SVGAGI, both from the germline V gene. Measured from the cysteine to the phenylalanine, the CDR3 is 10 residues long. The kept DNA is CDR3 alone, 30 bases in frame from the first base.